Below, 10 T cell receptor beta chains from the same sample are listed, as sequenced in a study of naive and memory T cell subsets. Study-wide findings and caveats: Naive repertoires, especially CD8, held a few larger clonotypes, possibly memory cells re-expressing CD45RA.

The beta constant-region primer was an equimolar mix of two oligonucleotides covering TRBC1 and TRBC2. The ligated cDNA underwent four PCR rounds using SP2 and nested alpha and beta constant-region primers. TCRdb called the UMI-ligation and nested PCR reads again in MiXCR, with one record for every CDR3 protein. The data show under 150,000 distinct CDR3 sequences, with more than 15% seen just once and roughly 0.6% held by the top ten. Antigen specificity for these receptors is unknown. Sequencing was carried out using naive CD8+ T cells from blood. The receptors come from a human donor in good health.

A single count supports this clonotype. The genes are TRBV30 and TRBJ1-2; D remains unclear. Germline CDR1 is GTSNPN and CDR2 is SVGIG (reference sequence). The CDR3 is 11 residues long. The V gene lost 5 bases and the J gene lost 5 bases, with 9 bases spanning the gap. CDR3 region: CAWAADYGYTF. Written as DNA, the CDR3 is TGTGCCTGGGCGGCTGATTATGGCTACACCTTC. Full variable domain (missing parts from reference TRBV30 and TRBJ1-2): SQTIHQWPATLVQPVGSPLSLECTVEGTSNPNLYWYRQAAGRGLQLLFYSVGIGQISSEVPQNLSASRPQDRQFILSSKKLLLSDSGFYLCAWAADYGYTFGSGTRLTVV.

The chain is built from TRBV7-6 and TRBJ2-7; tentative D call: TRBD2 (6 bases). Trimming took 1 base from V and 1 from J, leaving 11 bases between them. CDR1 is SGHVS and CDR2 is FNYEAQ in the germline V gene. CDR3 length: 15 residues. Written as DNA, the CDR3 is TGTGCCAGCAGCTTAGAGGCTAGCGCTTCCTACGAGCAGTACTTC. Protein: CASSLEASASYEQYF.

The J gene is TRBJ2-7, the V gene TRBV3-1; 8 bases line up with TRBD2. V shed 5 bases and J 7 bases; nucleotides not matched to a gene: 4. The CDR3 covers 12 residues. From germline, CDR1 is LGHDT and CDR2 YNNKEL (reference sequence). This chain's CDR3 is CASSSGLGEQYF. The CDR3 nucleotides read TGTGCCAGCAGCTCGGGACTAGGAGAGCAGTACTTC.

The CDR3 spells CASSLGLAEYEQYF. DNA for the CDR3: TGTGCCAGCAGTTTAGGACTAGCGGAGTACGAGCAGTACTTC. V usage is TRBV28 and J usage is TRBJ2-7; 10 nucleotides line up with TRBD2. The V gene end was trimmed by 2 bases and the J gene end by 4 bases; junction bases not matched to a gene: 2. The CDR3 is made up of 14 amino acids. The germline V gene has CDR1 MDHEN and CDR2 SYDVKM.

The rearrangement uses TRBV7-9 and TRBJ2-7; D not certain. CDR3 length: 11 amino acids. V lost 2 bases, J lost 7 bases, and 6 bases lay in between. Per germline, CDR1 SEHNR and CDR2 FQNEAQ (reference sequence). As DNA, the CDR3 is TGTGCCAGCAGCTTATCGCGGGAGCAGTACTTC. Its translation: CASSLSREQYF.

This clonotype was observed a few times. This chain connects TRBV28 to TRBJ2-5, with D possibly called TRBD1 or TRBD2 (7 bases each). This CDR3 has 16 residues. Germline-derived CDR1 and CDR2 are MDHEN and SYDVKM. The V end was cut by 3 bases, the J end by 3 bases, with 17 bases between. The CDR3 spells CASSFFREGAEETQYF. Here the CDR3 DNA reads TGTGCCAGCAGTTTTTTCAGGGAGGGGGCGGAAGAGACCCAGTACTTC.

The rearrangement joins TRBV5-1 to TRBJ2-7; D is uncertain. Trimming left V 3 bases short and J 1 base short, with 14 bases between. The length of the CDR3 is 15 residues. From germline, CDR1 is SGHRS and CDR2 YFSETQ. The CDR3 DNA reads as TGCGCCAGCAGCTCCGGGCCTCAACGGTCCTACGAGCAGTACTTC. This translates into CASSSGPQRSYEQYF.

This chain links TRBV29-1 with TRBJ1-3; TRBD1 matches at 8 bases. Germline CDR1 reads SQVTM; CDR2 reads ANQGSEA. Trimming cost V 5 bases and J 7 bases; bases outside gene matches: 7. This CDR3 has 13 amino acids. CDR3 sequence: CSVITGGTNTIYF. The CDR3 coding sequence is TGCAGCGTTATAACAGGGGGTACGAACACCATATATTTT.

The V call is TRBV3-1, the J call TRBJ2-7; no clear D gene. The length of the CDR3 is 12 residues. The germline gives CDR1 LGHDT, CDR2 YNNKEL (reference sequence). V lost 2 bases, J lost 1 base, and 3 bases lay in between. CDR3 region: CASSQRSYEQYF. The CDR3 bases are TGTGCCAGCAGCCAAAGATCCTACGAGCAGTACTTC.

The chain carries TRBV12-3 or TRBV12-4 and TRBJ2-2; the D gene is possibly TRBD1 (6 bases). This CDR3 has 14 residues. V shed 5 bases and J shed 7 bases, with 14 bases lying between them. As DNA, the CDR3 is TGTGCCAGCAGTGGGTACAGGGCAGGCGGGGAGCTGTTTTTT. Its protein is CASSGYRAGGELFF.